A single sample is the source of the 2 T cell receptor beta chains below, sequenced in a study of radiotherapy plus CTLA-4 blockade in lung cancer (dated by TCRdb to 2016 to 2019). Library preparation employed the immunoSEQ multiplex PCR assay. Imported from immuneACCESS, the table was reduced by TCRdb to in-frame sequences with V and J called. These copies leave out some clones; in studies compared against another copy, an unresolved V gene accounts for under half, and the cause of the remainder is not known. The sample contains more than 55,000 clones, around 79% of them found a single time. Around a sixth of the sample rests with the top ten. The sequencing used peripheral blood, collected from a patient treated with radiotherapy plus ipilimumab. The receptor source for this set is a human donor with non-small cell lung cancer who had a complete response to radiotherapy plus ipilimumab.

The chain joins TRBV11-2 to TRBJ1-5, with 8 bases identical to TRBD1. The CDR3 spans 15 residues. Germline trimming cut 0 bases from V and 7 bases from J; bases unmatched to any gene: 5. CDR1 SGHAT and CDR2 FQNNGV come from the germline V gene. CDR3 amino acids: CASSLDQGAGQPQHF. The CDR3 nucleotides are TGTGCCAGCAGCTTAGATCAGGGGGCAGGGCAGCCCCAGCATTTT.

V gene TRBV7-9 combines with J gene TRBJ2-5; D is undetermined. Germline CDR1 and CDR2: SEHNR and FQNEAQ (reference sequence). CDR3 size: 13 residues. With 3 bases removed from V and 0 bases from J, the gap between germline ends came to 5 bases. CDR3 protein: CASSLSNQETQYF. The CDR3 DNA reads TGTGCCAGCAGCTTGAGTAACCAAGAGACCCAGTACTTC.